Each of the 27 T cell receptor beta chains below was sequenced from the same sample in a study of beta chain features in type 1 diabetes. Investigators reverse transcribed all isolated RNA, so they sequenced expressed TCRB transcripts. Generated by immunoSEQ multiplex PCR, the TCRdb table keeps only in-frame clones and is missing some. The data hold about 340,000 clones, with roughly 9% observed a single time. Broader study findings: The study found moderately but significantly shorter TCRB CDR3s in all four CD4+ subsets of Type 1 diabetes patients.

Antigen specificity for these receptors is unknown. Sequenced: central memory CD4+ T cells from blood. Receptors were obtained from a man aged 25 to 40 with type 1 diabetes.

This clone has a single count. The chain joins TRBV7-2 to TRBJ2-3, with D perhaps TRBD1 (6 bases). Germline CDR1 reads SGHTA; CDR2 reads FQGNSA. Trimming removed 4 bases from V and 3 bases from J, with 14 bases in between. This CDR3 contains 15 residues. The CDR3 sequence is CASSSGQLETDTQYF. The CDR3 DNA sequence: TGTGCCAGCAGCTCTGGACAGTTGGAAACAGATACGCAGTATTTT.

At least ten counts were recorded for this clone. The V gene is TRBV1, the J gene TRBJ1-2. TRBV1 is described as a pseudogene. CDR3 length: 13 residues. In DNA, the CDR3 is TGCACCAGCCCAAGGACTGAATGCTATGGCTACACCTTC. Its protein is CTSPRTECYGYTF.

This clone was detected only a few times. The chain recombines TRBV11-2 with TRBJ2-3; 7 positions agree with TRBD1. V trimming: 5 bases; J trimming: 0 bases; junction bases outside the gene matches: 8. CDR1 is SGHAT, CDR2 FQNNGV, per germline. The length of the CDR3 is 16 residues. CDR3 nucleotides: TGTGCCAGCAGCCCTCGACAGGGACAAAGCACAGATACGCAGTATTTT. Its translation is CASSPRQGQSTDTQYF.

This clone has just a few counts. This chain's CDR3 is CASSPGQAVGSPLHF. CDR3 DNA: TGTGCCAGCAGCCCGGGACAGGCGGTGGGATCACCCCTCCACTTT. The chain carries TRBV7-8 and TRBJ1-6; TRBD1 aligns across 8 bases. The CDR3 runs to 15 residues. J was trimmed by 10 bases and V by 5 bases; bases with no gene match: 10. Germline CDR1 is SGHVS and CDR2 is FQNEAQ.

The chain joins TRBV29-1 to TRBJ2-2; D may be TRBD1 or TRBD2 (7 bases each). The CDR3 sequence is 12 residues long. V lost 7 bases and J 6 bases, leaving 12 bases between the germline ends. Germline values: CDR1 SQVTM, CDR2 ANQGSEA. CDR3 coding DNA: TGCAGCGCCGGGGGGACAGCCGGGGAGCTGTTTTTT. It codes for CSAGGTAGELFF.

This clone has a handful of counts. This chain uses TRBV5-6 with TRBJ2-5, with 11 bases that match TRBD2. The CDR3 consists of 12 residues. J was trimmed by 14 bases and V by 4 bases; bases with no gene match: 7. The germline V gene encodes CDR1 SGHDT and CDR2 YYEEEE. CDR3 amino acids: CASSVLAGGLYF. As DNA, the CDR3 is TGTGCCAGCAGCGTCTTAGCGGGGGGGCTTTACTTC.

The chain employs TRBV5-6 and TRBJ2-3; possible D gene TRBD1, 5 bases. The CDR3 sequence is 15 residues long. The V end lost 3 bases, the J end lost 6 bases, and 17 bases lay between the germline ends. Germline loops: CDR1 SGHDT, CDR2 YYEEEE. The CDR3 protein is CASSWTRVVGDTQYF. CDR3 bases: TGTGCCAGCAGCTGGACCAGGGTTGTAGGGGATACGCAGTATTTT.

V and J are TRBV6-4 and TRBJ2-1, with 12 bases identical to TRBD1. This CDR3 region has 15 residues. Trimming at V came to 1 base and at J to 8 bases, leaving 3 bases not matched to a gene. CDR1 and CDR2 from the germline V gene are MRHNA and SNTAGT. The CDR3 DNA reads TGTGCCAGCAGTGACTGGGACAGGGGGCACCATGAGCAGTTCTTC. This encodes CASSDWDRGHHEQFF.

This clone has just a few counts. This chain joins TRBV7-2 and TRBJ2-6; tentative D call: TRBD2 (6 bases). The CDR3 runs to 17 residues. The V end was cut by 5 bases, the J end by 3 bases, with 17 bases between. Germline V gene lookup returns CDR1 SGHTA and CDR2 FQGNSA. This CDR3 is CASSETVAVVGANVLTF. DNA of the CDR3: TGTGCCAGCAGCGAGACTGTAGCGGTGGTTGGGGCCAACGTCCTGACTTTC.

The V gene is TRBV6-5, the J gene TRBJ2-1, with a tentative D call TRBD2 (5 bases). V dropped 6 bases and J dropped 9 bases, with 18 bases sitting between them. This CDR3 comprises 14 residues. The V gene's germline CDR1 is MNHEY and CDR2 SVGAGI. CDR3 sequence: CASSLRRGDGEQFF. Here the CDR3 DNA reads TGTGCCAGCAGCCTTCGACGGGGAGATGGTGAGCAGTTCTTC.

This clone was seen many times. The genes are TRBV5-1 and TRBJ2-1; D gene unclear. Germline CDR1 reads SGHRS; CDR2 reads YFSETQ. This CDR3 spans 14 amino acids. The V and J ends lost 3 bases and 6 bases respectively, with 13 bases between them. In DNA, the CDR3 is TGCGCCAGCAGCTCCCGGGCCCTGCCCAATGAGCAGTTCTTC. It translates to CASSSRALPNEQFF. The full variable domain, its missing parts supplied by reference TRBV5-1 and TRBJ2-1, is KAGVTQTPRYLIKTRGQQVTLSCSPISGHRSVSWYQQTPGQGLQFLFEYFSETQRNKGNFPGRFSGRQFSNSRSEMNVSTLELGDSALYLCASSSRALPNEQFFGPGTRLTVL.

In the case of this clone: The same CDR3 arises from other DNA sequences in this sample as well. V and J are TRBV6-6 and TRBJ1-5, with 8 positions matching TRBD1. From germline, CDR1 is MNHNY and CDR2 SVGAGI (reference sequence). This CDR3 spans 13 amino acids. V gave up 6 bases and J gave up 5 bases; unmatched junction bases: 3. This CDR3 is CASRKDRDQPQHF. CDR3 nucleotides: TGTGCCAGCAGGAAGGACAGGGATCAGCCCCAGCATTTT.

The chain couples TRBV2 to TRBJ2-4, with D perhaps given as TRBD1 or TRBD2 (5 bases each). The CDR3 has 15 amino acids. Germline V gene sequence: CDR1 SNHLY, CDR2 FYNNEI. V lost 8 bases, J lost 0 bases, and 14 bases lay in between. As DNA, the CDR3 is TGTGCCAGCGGTCGGGACCTACTAGCCAAAAACATTCAGTACTTC. Protein product: CASGRDLLAKNIQYF. The full variable domain, its missing parts supplied by reference TRBV2 and TRBJ2-4, is EPEVTQTPSHQVTQMGQEVILRCVPISNHLYFYWYRQILGQKVEFLVSFYNNEISEKSEIFDDQFSVERPDGSNFTLKIRSTKLEDSAMYFCASGRDLLAKNIQYFGAGTRLSVL.

The chain has TRBV5-6 and TRBJ1-2; D unresolved. The V gene lost 4 bases and the J gene lost 2 bases, with 9 bases spanning the gap. Germline lookup yields CDR1 SGHDT and CDR2 YYEEEE. This CDR3 is 13 amino acids long. CDR3 region: CASSAGRNYGYTF. CDR3 DNA sequence: TGTGCCAGCAGCGCCGGACGGAACTATGGCTACACCTTC.

This clone was observed a few times. The chain links TRBV7-9 to TRBJ1-6; no firm D call. V lost 4 bases to trimming and J lost 10 bases, with 14 bases between them. Germline assignment: CDR1 SEHNR and CDR2 FQNEAQ (reference sequence). This CDR3 comprises 14 residues. CDR3 DNA sequence: TGTGCCAGCAGCTCGGACGGTCGGGGATCACCCCTCCACTTT. This encodes CASSSDGRGSPLHF.

At least ten counts were recorded for this clone. The chain combines TRBV5-1 with TRBJ2-1; 10 nucleotides align to TRBD1. Germline V gene lookup returns CDR1 SGHRS and CDR2 YFSETQ. The CDR3 runs to 14 residues. V lost 2 bases, J lost 5 bases, and 1 base stayed unmatched. The CDR3 coding sequence is TGCGCCAGCAGCTTAGGGACAGGGGACAATGAGCAGTTCTTC. Protein sequence: CASSLGTGDNEQFF.

The chain employs TRBV9 and TRBJ2-7, with 10 bases that match TRBD2. Trimming cost V 1 base and J 5 bases; bases outside gene matches: 6. This CDR3 has 15 residues. CDR1 and CDR2 (germline): SGDLS, YYNGEE. The CDR3 protein is CASSVRSGGADEQYF. The CDR3 bases are TGTGCCAGCAGCGTAAGGAGCGGGGGGGCCGACGAGCAGTACTTC.

This clone was seen a handful of times. The CDR3 DNA follows: TGCGCCAGCAGCCGCCTGACAGGGCCCCAAGAGACCCAGTACTTC. Amino acids: CASSRLTGPQETQYF. The chain has TRBV5-1 and TRBJ2-5, with 7 bases aligning to TRBD1. Germline V CDR1 and CDR2: SGHRS, YFSETQ. V shed 4 bases, J shed 1 base, and the junction held 7 bases outside the gene matches. The CDR3 contains 15 residues.

The genes are TRBV5-8 and TRBJ2-6, with D possibly called TRBD1 or TRBD2 (5 bases each). V lost 9 bases, J lost 4 bases, and 20 bases lay in between. This CDR3 region has 16 residues. The germline gives CDR1 SGHTS, CDR2 YDEGEE. The CDR3 here is CATQRDRVGGANVLTF. The CDR3 DNA sequence: TGTGCCACCCAGAGGGACCGAGTTGGAGGGGCCAACGTCCTGACTTTC.

This clone was detected a few times. The V and J genes are TRBV7-9 and TRBJ2-7, with TRBD2 as a possible D gene (5 bases). Trimming took 6 bases from V and 2 from J, leaving 11 bases between them. Germline CDR1 and CDR2: SEHNR and FQNEAQ (reference sequence). The CDR3 consists of 13 residues. The CDR3: CASSAGHAYEQYF. Here the CDR3 DNA reads TGTGCCAGCAGTGCGGGCCACGCCTACGAGCAGTACTTC.

This clone was found many times. This rearrangement joins TRBV11-3 to TRBJ2-3, with D possibly being TRBD2 (6 bases). V was trimmed by 5 bases and J by 0 bases, leaving 18 bases between them. The V gene's germline CDR1 is SGHNT and CDR2 YENEEA. The CDR3 runs to 17 residues. The CDR3 DNA is TGTGCCAGCAGCAGGGGTGCTAGCGCGGGTAGCACAGATACGCAGTATTTT. This codes for CASSRGASAGSTDTQYF.

The chain is built from TRBV18 and TRBJ1-2, with 7 bases that match TRBD1. Germline values: CDR1 KGHSH, CDR2 LQKENI. This CDR3 region has 14 residues. V dropped 5 bases and J dropped 6; count of bases not matched to a gene: 9. CDR3 in DNA: TGTGCCAGCTCAACCACGACAGGGACGGATGGCTACACCTTC. Amino acid sequence: CASSTTTGTDGYTF.

V and J are TRBV5-1 and TRBJ2-3; TRBD1 aligns across 7 bases. J gave up 2 bases and V 0 bases, and 3 bases lay outside the gene matches. This CDR3 has 15 residues. CDR1 is SGHRS and CDR2 is YFSETQ in the germline V gene. The DNA of the CDR3 is TGCGCCAGCAGCTTGGCGGGACAGACCACAGATACGCAGTATTTT. This encodes CASSLAGQTTDTQYF.

At least ten counts were recorded for this clone. V gene TRBV7-2 combines with J gene TRBJ1-5; perhaps TRBD1 as D (6 bases). Between the trimmed V and J ends, which lost 5 bases and 0 bases, there was a span of 20 bases. The germline V gene encodes CDR1 SGHTA and CDR2 FQGNSA. This CDR3 has 18 residues. The CDR3 region has the DNA TGTGCCAGCAGCCCCCGACCCTTGACAGGAGATAGCAATCAGCCCCAGCATTTT. Residues: CASSPRPLTGDSNQPQHF.

The rearrangement joins TRBV5-4 to TRBJ1-2; D not certain. This CDR3 region has 14 residues. Per the germline V gene, CDR1 is SGHNT and CDR2 is YYREEE (reference sequence). V was clipped by 2 bases and J by 0 bases, with 8 bases between them. This CDR3 reads CASSFGRANYGYTF. The CDR3 DNA reads as TGTGCCAGCAGCTTCGGGAGAGCTAACTATGGCTACACCTTC.

The rearrangement joins TRBV2 to TRBJ2-5; 7 bases fit TRBD2. The CDR3 totals 13 residues. The V segment lost 4 bases and the J segment 3 bases; nucleotides outside the gene matches: 2. Germline V CDR1 and CDR2: SNHLY, FYNNEI. In DNA form, the CDR3 reads TGTGCCAGCAGTGGCCTAGCGGAAGAGACCCAGTACTTC. It specifies CASSGLAEETQYF.

This clone was found a few times. The chain couples TRBV5-1 to TRBJ1-6; perhaps TRBD1 as D (5 bases). CDR1 is SGHRS, CDR2 YFSETQ, per germline. The CDR3 runs to 14 residues. Trimming left V 0 bases short and J 12 bases short, with 13 bases between. In nucleotides, the CDR3 is TGCGCCAGCAGCTTGGATCAGGGCGCGGGACCCCTCCACTTT. Translating gives CASSLDQGAGPLHF.